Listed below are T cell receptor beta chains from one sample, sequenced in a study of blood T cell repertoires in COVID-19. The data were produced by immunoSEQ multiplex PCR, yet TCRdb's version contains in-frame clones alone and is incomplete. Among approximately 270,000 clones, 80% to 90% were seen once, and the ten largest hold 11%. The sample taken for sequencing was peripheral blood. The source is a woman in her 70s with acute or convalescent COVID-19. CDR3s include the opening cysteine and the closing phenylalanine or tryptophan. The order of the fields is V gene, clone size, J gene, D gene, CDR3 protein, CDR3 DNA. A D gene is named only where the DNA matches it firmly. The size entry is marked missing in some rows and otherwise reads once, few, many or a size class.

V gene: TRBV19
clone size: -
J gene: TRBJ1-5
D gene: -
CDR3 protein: CASSTLFQGSNQPQHF
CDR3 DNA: TGTGCCAGTAGTACGCTCTTCCAGGGGAGCAATCAGCCCCAGCATTTT

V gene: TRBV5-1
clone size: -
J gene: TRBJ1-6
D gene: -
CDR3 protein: CASSADSTISPLHF
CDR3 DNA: TGCGCCAGCAGCGCAGACAGTACGATTTCACCCCTCCACTTC

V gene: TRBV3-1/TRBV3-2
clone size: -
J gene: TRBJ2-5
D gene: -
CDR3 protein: CASSQKGGGETQYF
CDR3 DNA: TGTGCCAGCAGCCAAAAGGGAGGAGGGGAGACCCAGTACTTC

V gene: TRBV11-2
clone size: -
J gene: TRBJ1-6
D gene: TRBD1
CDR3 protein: CASSFRGTEDSPLHF
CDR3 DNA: TGTGCCAGCAGCTTCCGGGGGACAGAAGATTCACCCCTCCACTTT

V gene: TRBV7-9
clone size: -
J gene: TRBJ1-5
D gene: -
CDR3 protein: CASSPQGGVNQPQHF
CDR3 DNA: TGTGCCAGCAGCCCCCAGGGTGGGGTCAATCAGCCCCAGCATTTT

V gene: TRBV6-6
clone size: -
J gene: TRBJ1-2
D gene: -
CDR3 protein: CASTWALDYGYTF
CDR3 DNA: TGTGCCAGCACCTGGGCTCTCGACTATGGCTACACCTTC

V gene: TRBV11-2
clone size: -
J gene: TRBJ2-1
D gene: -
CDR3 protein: CASSLADREDEQFF
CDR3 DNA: TGTGCCAGCAGCTTAGCTGACAGGGAGGATGAGCAGTTCTTC

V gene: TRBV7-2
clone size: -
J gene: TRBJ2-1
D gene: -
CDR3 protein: CASSLATRVEQFF
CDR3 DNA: TGTGCCAGCAGCTTAGCTACTAGAGTTGAGCAGTTCTTC

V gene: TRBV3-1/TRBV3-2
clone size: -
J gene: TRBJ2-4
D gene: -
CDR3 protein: CASSQRTIAKNIQYF
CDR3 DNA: TGTGCCAGCAGCCAACGGACTATAGCCAAAAACATTCAGTACTTC

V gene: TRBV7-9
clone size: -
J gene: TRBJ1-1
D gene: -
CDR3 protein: CASSLAQMNTEAFF
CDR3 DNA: TGTGCCAGCAGCTTAGCACAGATGAACACTGAAGCTTTCTTT

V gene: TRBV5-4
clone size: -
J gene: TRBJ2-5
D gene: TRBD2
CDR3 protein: CASSPRVAGRETQYF
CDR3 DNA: TGTGCCAGCAGCCCCAGAGTAGCGGGGAGAGAGACCCAGTACTTC

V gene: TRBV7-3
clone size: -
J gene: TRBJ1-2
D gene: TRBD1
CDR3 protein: CASSSGQGPYYGYTF
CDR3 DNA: TGTGCCAGCAGCTCGGGACAGGGGCCCTACTATGGCTACACCTTC

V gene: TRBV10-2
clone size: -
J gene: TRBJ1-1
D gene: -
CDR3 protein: CASSERGAANTEAFF
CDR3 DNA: TGCGCCAGCAGTGAAAGGGGCGCGGCGAACACTGAAGCTTTCTTT

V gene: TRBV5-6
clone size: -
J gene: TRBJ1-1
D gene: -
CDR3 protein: CASSLALHDTEAFF
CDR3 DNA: TGTGCCAGCAGCTTGGCACTACACGACACTGAAGCTTTCTTT

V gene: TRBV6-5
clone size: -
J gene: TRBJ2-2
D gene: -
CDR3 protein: CASRSTPGELFF
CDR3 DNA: TGTGCCAGCAGATCGACACCCGGGGAGCTGTTTTTT

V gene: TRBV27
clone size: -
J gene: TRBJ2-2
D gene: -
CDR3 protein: CASSIWEYGTGELFF
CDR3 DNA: TGTGCCAGCAGTATTTGGGAGTACGGTACCGGGGAGCTGTTTTTT

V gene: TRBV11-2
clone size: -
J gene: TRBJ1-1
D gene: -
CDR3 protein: CASSPPSPQGRSEAFF
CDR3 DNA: TGTGCCAGCAGCCCTCCTTCTCCACAGGGAAGGTCTGAAGCTTTCTTT

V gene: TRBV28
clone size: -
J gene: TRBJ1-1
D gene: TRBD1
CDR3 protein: CASSQGGEVTEAFF
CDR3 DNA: TGTGCCAGCAGTCAAGGGGGCGAGGTCACTGAAGCTTTCTTT

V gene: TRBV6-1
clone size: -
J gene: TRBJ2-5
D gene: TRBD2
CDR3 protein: CASSDPLAGARFFETQYF
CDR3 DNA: TGTGCCAGCAGTGACCCACTAGCGGGGGCCCGTTTTTTCGAGACCCAGTACTTC

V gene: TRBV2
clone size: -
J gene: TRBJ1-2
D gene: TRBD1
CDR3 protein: CASRSLSGQGIGRTNYGYTF
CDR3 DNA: TGTGCCAGCAGAAGTCTTTCGGGACAGGGGATTGGTAGGACTAACTATGGCTACACCTTC

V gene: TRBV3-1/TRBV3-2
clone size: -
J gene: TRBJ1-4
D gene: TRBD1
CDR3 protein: CASSRRQGPSSNEKLFF
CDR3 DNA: TGTGCCAGCAGCCGGAGACAGGGCCCGTCCTCTAATGAAAAACTGTTTTTT

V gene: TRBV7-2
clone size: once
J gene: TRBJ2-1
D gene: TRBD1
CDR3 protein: CASSLKGALAGEQFF
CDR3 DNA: TGTGCCAGCAGCTTAAAGGGGGCCTTGGCGGGTGAGCAGTTCTTC

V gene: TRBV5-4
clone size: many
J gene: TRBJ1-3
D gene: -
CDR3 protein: CASSLPQGKGNTIYF
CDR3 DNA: TGTGCCAGCAGCTTGCCACAGGGAAAAGGAAACACCATATATTTT